Each of the 30 T cell receptor beta chains below was sequenced from the same sample in a study of shared clonotypes between healthy human individuals. Assay: immunoSEQ multiplex PCR; the TCRdb copy retains only in-frame clones and omits some. The data hold some 450,000 clones, with roughly three quarters observed a single time. Material for sequencing was PBMCs. All receptors come from a woman between 40 and 50 years old in good health. Some clones in this sample may be carry-over from other donors' samples.

This clone was recorded once. A read error may be the cause here, since a much bigger clone is one base away. The rearrangement uses TRBV28 and TRBJ2-7; 12 nucleotides match TRBD2. Germline V lookup: CDR1 MDHEN, CDR2 SYDVKM. The CDR3 covers 15 residues. Unmatched junction bases numbered 7, after V lost 5 bases and J lost 5 bases. Here the CDR3 reads CASSMTSGSAHEQYF. CDR3 sequence (DNA): TGTGCCAGCAGTATGACTAGCGGGAGTGCCCACGAGCAGTACTTC.

The chain is built from TRBV29-1 and TRBJ2-2; 11 nucleotides agree with TRBD2. The V gene end was trimmed by 7 bases and the J gene end by 6 bases; junction bases not matched to a gene: 1. Per germline, CDR1 SQVTM and CDR2 ANQGSEA. The CDR3 sequence is 12 residues long. The CDR3 coding sequence is TGCAGCGCGGGACTAGCGGCCGGGGAGCTGTTTTTT. The encoded protein is CSAGLAAGELFF.

This sequence joins TRBV5-8 and TRBJ2-7; TRBD2 agrees at 10 bases. This CDR3 has 15 residues. Losses at the gene ends were 0 bases for V and 3 bases for J; bases not matched to a gene: 3. Germline-derived CDR1 and CDR2 are SGHTS and YDEGEE. CDR3 coding DNA: TGTGCCAGCAGCTTGGAGGGACTAGCGAACTACGAGCAGTACTTC. Amino acid sequence: CASSLEGLANYEQYF.

Comments on this clone: This likely traces to a read error, being one base from a far larger clone. The CDR3 region has the DNA TGTGCCAGCAGCCCCCCCGCCCCGTGGGACGGGCAGTACTTC. Residues: CASSPPAPWDGQYF. The chain couples TRBV4-2 to TRBJ2-7, with D perhaps assigned TRBD1 or TRBD2 (5 bases each). Germline V gene data show CDR1 as LGHNA and CDR2 as YNFKEQ. This CDR3 contains 14 residues. Trimming cost V 4 bases and J 9 bases, with 19 bases left between them.

The chain links TRBV5-4 to TRBJ2-7; TRBD1 agrees at 7 bases. There are 14 residues in the CDR3. Germline V lookup: CDR1 SGHNT, CDR2 YYREEE (reference sequence). Trimming removed 2 bases from V and 1 base from J; junction bases left unmatched: 3. CDR3 coding DNA: TGTGCCAGCAGCTTAGGACAGGTTTCCTACGAGCAGTACTTC. Residues: CASSLGQVSYEQYF.

The chain links TRBV30 to TRBJ1-2; 9 bases agree with TRBD1. Trimming removed 4 bases from V and 4 bases from J; junction bases left unmatched: 7. Germline CDR1 and CDR2: GTSNPN and SVGIG (reference sequence). The CDR3 runs to 14 residues. The DNA of the CDR3 is TGTGCCTGGAATCCGGACAGGGGTCTCTATGGCTACACCTTC. It codes for CAWNPDRGLYGYTF.

CDR3 protein: CATSRGQGTDTQYF. CDR3 sequence (DNA): TGTGCCACTTCCCGGGGGCAGGGCACAGATACGCAGTATTTT. This sequence joins TRBV10-3 and TRBJ2-3; D possibly matches TRBD1 or TRBD2 (6 bases each). V dropped 10 bases and J dropped 1 base, with 15 bases sitting between them. CDR3 length: 14 residues. The germline V gene has CDR1 ENHRY and CDR2 SYGVKD.

This clone was observed once. J is TRBJ1-2 and V is TRBV19; D ambiguous. Trimming pared 1 base from V and 8 bases from J, leaving 17 bases between. Germline CDR1 reads LNHDA; CDR2 reads SQIVND (reference sequence). The CDR3 is 15 residues long. CDR3 residues: CASSIGAELVGGYTF. The DNA of the CDR3 is TGTGCCAGTAGTATAGGAGCCGAGCTAGTAGGAGGCTACACCTTC.

The chain links TRBV29-1 to TRBJ2-5; TRBD1 matches at 7 bases. V was clipped by 5 bases and J by 5 bases; unmatched bases: 8. The V gene's germline CDR1 is SQVTM and CDR2 ANQGSEA. The CDR3 sequence is 13 residues long. The CDR3 reads CSVRQGRGETQYF. The CDR3 nucleotides are TGCAGCGTTCGACAGGGCAGGGGTGAGACCCAGTACTTC.

The chain recombines TRBV5-1 with TRBJ2-7; a possible D gene is TRBD1 (6 bases). V was cut by 0 bases and J by 0 bases, with 10 bases left in between. Germline assignment: CDR1 SGHRS and CDR2 YFSETQ. The CDR3 contains 15 residues. The CDR3 nucleotides are TGCGCCAGCAGCTTGGGGGACAACGACTCCTACGAGCAGTACTTC. Its translation: CASSLGDNDSYEQYF.

This chain connects TRBV10-3 to TRBJ1-4; TRBD1 aligns across 7 bases. The CDR3 has 15 amino acids. Trimming removed 0 bases from V and 7 bases from J; junction bases left unmatched: 5. The germline CDR1 and CDR2 sequences are ENHRY and SYGVKD. The CDR3 DNA is TGTGCCATCAGTGAGTCGGGAGGGGGCGCTGAAAAACTGTTTTTT. Amino acid sequence: CAISESGGGAEKLFF.

The V call is TRBV29-1, the J call TRBJ2-1; the D is unclear. V dropped 3 bases and J dropped 10 bases, with 16 bases sitting between them. From germline, CDR1 is SQVTM and CDR2 ANQGSEA. CDR3 length: 13 residues. The CDR3 DNA reads TGCAGCGTTGACTTAGGGAAAGGTGGGGAGCAGTTCTTC. It is translated as CSVDLGKGGEQFF.

This clone was detected only once. This likely traces to a read error, being one base from a far larger clone. The chain recombines TRBV29-1 with TRBJ1-1; no clear D. Germline V gene sequence: CDR1 SQVTM, CDR2 ANQGSEA. The CDR3 has 15 residues. As DNA, the CDR3 is TGCAGCGCTGAAGATCATGGGCTGGGGAACACTGAAGCTTTCTTT. As protein: CSAEDHGLGNTEAFF. The full variable domain, completed using reference TRBV29-1 and TRBJ1-1, is SAVISQKPSRDICQRGTSLTIQCQVDSQVTMMFWYRQQPGQSLTLIATANQGSEATYESGFVIDKFPISRPNLTFSTLTVSNMSPEDSSIYLCSAEDHGLGNTEAFFGQGTRLTVV.

In its sample, this clone was seen once. Here the CDR3 reads CASSLLGGEKLFF. The DNA of the CDR3 is TGTGCCAGCAGCTTGCTCGGTGGGGAAAAACTGTTTTTT. The chain links TRBV5-8 to TRBJ1-4; D is unresolved. V lost 1 base and J 8 bases, leaving 9 bases between the germline ends. CDR3 length equals 13 residues. The germline gives CDR1 SGHTS, CDR2 YDEGEE.

The gene calls are TRBV5-1 and TRBJ2-4; tentatively, D is TRBD1 (6 bases). Germline values: CDR1 SGHRS, CDR2 YFSETQ. V gave up 0 bases and J gave up 8 bases, with 6 bases separating them. CDR3 length: 12 amino acids. The CDR3 DNA reads TGCGCCAGCAGCTTGGACAGGGACATTCAGTACTTC. It encodes CASSLDRDIQYF.

The rearrangement links TRBV30 to TRBJ1-1; D is undetermined. The germline V gene has CDR1 GTSNPN and CDR2 SVGIG (reference sequence). The CDR3 is 13 amino acids. Trimming left V 4 bases short and J 2 bases short, with 11 bases between. The CDR3 sequence: CAWTDLLNTEAFF. CDR3 nucleotides: TGTGCCTGGACAGATCTATTAAACACTGAAGCTTTCTTT.

This chain links TRBV6-5 with TRBJ1-4; TRBD1 aligns across 10 bases. The CDR3 extends over 13 amino acids. Germline CDR1 is MNHEY and CDR2 is SVGAGI. V shed 10 bases, J shed 8 bases, and the junction held 7 bases outside the gene matches. This CDR3 reads CATSRDRGEKLFF. Written as DNA, the CDR3 is TGTGCCACCTCGAGGGACAGGGGCGAAAAACTGTTTTTT.

The chain uses TRBV7-3 and TRBJ2-3; TRBD2 matches at 8 bases. Losses at the gene ends were 4 bases for V and 0 bases for J; bases not matched to a gene: 6. CDR3 length equals 16 residues. In germline, CDR1 is SGHTA, CDR2 FQGTGA. The CDR3 nucleotides read TGTGCCAGCAGCTCTCCCGGGACTAGGAGCACAGATACGCAGTATTTT. Its translation: CASSSPGTRSTDTQYF.

V and J are TRBV29-1 and TRBJ2-5; 12 nucleotides agree with TRBD1. The DNA end lines up better with TRBJ2-7; the J call may be wrong. In germline, CDR1 is SQVTM, CDR2 ANQGSEA. The CDR3 is 13 residues long. CDR3 residues: CSGGDRGPNEQYF. In DNA form, the CDR3 reads TGCAGCGGGGGGGACAGGGGGCCCAACGAGCAGTACTTC.

Concerning this clone: This probably arose from a read error, given a far larger clone one base away. CDR3: CASGSPYSTEAFF. As DNA, the CDR3 is TGTGCCAGCGGCTCGCCCTACAGCACTGAAGCTTTCTTT. The chain recombines TRBV7-3 with TRBJ1-1, with no clear D. V was clipped by 8 bases and J by 4 bases, with 14 bases between them. The CDR3 sequence is 13 residues long. Per the germline V gene, CDR1 is SGHTA and CDR2 is FQGTGA. The complete variable domain, with remaining parts taken from reference TRBV7-3 and TRBJ1-1, reads GAGVSQTPSNKVTEKGKYVELRCDPISGHTALYWYRQSLGQGPEFLIYFQGTGAADDSGLPNDRFFAVRPEGSVSTLKIQRTERGDSAVYLCASGSPYSTEAFFGQGTRLTVV.

Regarding this clone: Distinct nucleotide sequences in the sample also encode this CDR3. The gene calls are TRBV5-1 and TRBJ1-1; possibly TRBD1 for D (5 bases). The germline gives CDR1 SGHRS, CDR2 YFSETQ. This CDR3 has 14 residues. V was pared by 0 bases and J by 5 bases, with 11 bases between. CDR3 nucleotides: TGCGCCAGCAGCTTGGTTGGGGGTACGACTGAAGCTTTCTTT. Protein product: CASSLVGGTTEAFF.

The chain couples TRBV7-3 to TRBJ2-2; 15 bases are shared with TRBD2. The CDR3 loop spans 19 amino acids. J gave up 0 bases and V 5 bases, and 7 bases lay outside the gene matches. CDR1 SGHTA and CDR2 FQGTGA come from the germline V gene. CDR3 sequence: CASSPGLAGGPSNTGELFF. The CDR3, as DNA: TGTGCCAGCAGCCCGGGACTAGCGGGAGGTCCATCGAACACCGGGGAGCTGTTTTTT.

The chain has TRBV21-1 and TRBJ2-2; no check of the table's D call, TRBD2, against the DNA was made. TRBV21-1 is noted as a pseudogene. The length of the CDR3 is 15 residues. The CDR3 DNA is TGTGCCAGCAGCAAAGGTATAGCCAACACCGGGGAGCTGTTTTTT. Translating gives CASSKGIANTGELFF.

This clone was observed at least ten times. The V call is TRBV5-1, the J call TRBJ2-5; tentatively, D is TRBD1 (7 bases). In germline, CDR1 is SGHRS, CDR2 YFSETQ. V was shortened by 3 bases and J by 5 bases, with 17 bases between the two germline ends. The CDR3 contains 15 residues. The DNA of the CDR3 is TGCGCCAGCAGCTCCGCTGGAGGGGGCTCGGAGACCCAGTACTTC. Encoded protein: CASSSAGGGSETQYF.

The chain links TRBV5-8 to TRBJ2-6; D gene ambiguous. The V gene's germline CDR1 is SGHTS and CDR2 YDEGEE. V was pared by 0 bases and J by 2 bases, with 3 bases between. The CDR3 has 14 amino acids. The DNA of the CDR3 is TGTGCCAGCAGCTTGGGGGCTGGGGCCAACGTCCTGACTTTC. As protein: CASSLGAGANVLTF.

The CDR3 protein is CASRTSGSTHEQFF. Written as DNA, the CDR3 is TGTGCCAGCCGGACTAGCGGGAGTACGCATGAGCAGTTCTTC. The chain employs TRBV6-1 and TRBJ2-1, with 13 bases identical to TRBD2. The CDR3 has 14 amino acids. The V gene end was trimmed by 8 bases and the J gene end by 8 bases; junction bases not matched to a gene: 6. Germline CDR1 reads MNHNS; CDR2 reads SASEGT.

The chain couples TRBV5-1 to TRBJ2-2; no firm D call. Germline lookup yields CDR1 SGHRS and CDR2 YFSETQ. CDR3 length: 13 amino acids. V was shortened by 7 bases and J by 4 bases, with 11 bases between the two germline ends. The chain's CDR3 is CASRTSSTGELFF. The CDR3 nucleotides read TGCGCCAGCCGAACCTCCAGCACCGGGGAGCTGTTTTTT.

Points on this clone: A far larger clone differs by one base, so this is likely a read error. The V and J genes are TRBV14 and TRBJ2-5, with 8 nucleotides matching TRBD1. The V gene end was trimmed by 4 bases and the J gene end by 5 bases; junction bases not matched to a gene: 9. Germline V gene lookup returns CDR1 SGHDN and CDR2 FVKESK. The CDR3 is made up of 15 amino acids. CDR3 loop: CASSLWAGGLETQYF. The CDR3 DNA follows: TGTGCCAGCAGCCTTTGGGCAGGGGGCTTGGAGACCCAGTACTTC.

Of note for this clone: A far larger clone is just one base off, so this is likely a read error. V gene TRBV30 combines with J gene TRBJ1-1, with D unclear. The V gene's germline CDR1 is GTSNPN and CDR2 SVGIG (reference sequence). CDR3 size: 13 residues. Trimming removed 8 bases at V and 3 bases at J, with 16 bases between. The CDR3 region is CARNRDLYTEAFF. The DNA for the CDR3 is TGTGCCAGGAATCGGGATTTGTACACTGAAGCTTTCTTT. Based on the CDR3 plus reference TRBV30 and TRBJ1-1, the full variable domain is SQTIHQWPATLVQPVGSPLSLECTVEGTSNPNLYWYRQAAGRGLQLLFYSVGIGQISSEVPQNLSASRPQDRQFILSSKKLLLSDSGFYLCARNRDLYTEAFFGQGTRLTVV.

This clone has just a few counts. This chain joins TRBV2 and TRBJ2-7; 7 nucleotides match TRBD2. The CDR3 runs 11 residues. The V gene's germline CDR1 is SNHLY and CDR2 FYNNEI. Trimming took 7 bases from V and 9 from J; bases not matched to a gene: 6. The CDR3 sequence: CASTRDYLQYF. DNA for the CDR3: TGTGCCAGCACCCGGGACTACCTGCAGTACTTC.